The 21 T cell receptor beta chains in this list originate from one sample, sequenced in a study of cytomegalovirus exposure and HLA in healthy donors. The PCR contained 60 Vbeta and 13 Jbeta primers. Sequencing used immunoSEQ multiplex PCR; TCRdb keeps in-frame clones, though not all of them. Seen here are 60,000 to 75,000 clones, approximately 80% observed once, and the top ten hold roughly 3%. The specimen was PBMCs. These receptors were collected from a woman in her thirties in good health and CMV-seronegative.

The V gene is TRBV5-1, the J gene TRBJ1-1; 10 bases align to TRBD1. Germline CDR1 and CDR2: SGHRS and YFSETQ. This CDR3 has 16 residues. Trimming took 4 bases from V and 4 from J; bases not matched to a gene: 10. CDR3 nucleotides: TGCGCCAGCAGCGGCGGGACAGGGGTAGGGGGCACTGAAGCTTTCTTT. Translated, it gives CASSGGTGVGGTEAFF.

This chain links TRBV30 with TRBJ2-1, with D perhaps matching TRBD1 (6 bases). V was shortened by 5 bases and J by 7 bases, with 12 bases between the two germline ends. This CDR3 has 12 residues. Germline assignment: CDR1 GTSNPN and CDR2 SVGIG (reference sequence). The CDR3 here is CAWARTGNEQFF. The CDR3, as DNA: TGTGCCTGGGCAAGAACAGGGAATGAGCAGTTCTTC.

V and J are TRBV11-1 and TRBJ1-1, with TRBD1 as a possible D gene (6 bases). Germline V gene sequence: CDR1 SGHAT, CDR2 FQDESV (reference sequence). The germline V and J ends were trimmed by 3 bases and 5 bases, with 22 bases remaining between them. CDR3 length equals 17 residues. CDR3 coding DNA: TGTGCCAGCAGCTTTGCCTCAGGGGTCGGGGCGAGAACTGAAGCTTTCTTT. The encoded protein is CASSFASGVGARTEAFF.

This clone has only one observation. The chain uses TRBV4-3 and TRBJ2-1; 9 bases match TRBD2. The CDR3 totals 17 residues. Trimming took 3 bases from V and 4 from J; bases not matched to a gene: 10. Germline V gene lookup returns CDR1 LGHNA and CDR2 YSLEER. CDR3 in amino acids: CASSQGGGASLYNEQFF. CDR3 nucleotides: TGCGCCAGCAGCCAGGGCGGGGGGGCCTCATTGTACAATGAGCAGTTCTTC.

The chain employs TRBV29-1 and TRBJ1-1; D unclear. V was pared by 0 bases and J by 5 bases, with 7 bases between. The CDR3 is made up of 12 amino acids. The germline V gene has CDR1 SQVTM and CDR2 ANQGSEA. The CDR3 is CSVEDGETEAFF. CDR3 sequence (DNA): TGCAGCGTTGAAGATGGGGAGACTGAAGCTTTCTTT.

The CDR3 protein is CASSSLPRLAGEGREQYV. The CDR3 bases are TGTGCCAGCAGTTCTCTTCCCCGACTAGCGGGAGAAGGTAGAGAGCAGTACGTC. The chain employs TRBV7-2 and TRBJ2-7; 12 bases agree with TRBD2. Germline-derived CDR1 and CDR2 are SGHTA and FQGNSA. The V gene end was trimmed by 6 bases and the J gene end by 7 bases; junction bases not matched to a gene: 19. This CDR3 contains 18 residues.

The rearrangement joins TRBV5-4 to TRBJ1-1, with a possible D match to TRBD1 (6 bases). The CDR3 has 15 amino acids. Deletions cut 0 bases from V and 1 base from J, with 10 bases between. The germline V gene has CDR1 SGHNT and CDR2 YYREEE (reference sequence). The CDR3 sequence: CASSLVGARNTEAFF. The DNA of the CDR3 is TGTGCCAGCAGCTTGGTGGGGGCGAGGAACACTGAAGCTTTCTTT.

As regards this clone: Mismatch with germline at one junction end may stem from a read error. This sequence joins TRBV5-8 and TRBJ2-6, with TRBD1 matching 9 bases. The CDR3 totals 16 residues. Germline-derived CDR1 and CDR2 are SGHTS and YDEGEE. CDR3 bases: TGTGCCAGCAGCGTGGTACAGGGGGCTGGGGCCAACGGCCTGACTTTC. Translation: CASSVVQGAGANGLTF.

The chain has TRBV4-3 and TRBJ1-5; 7 bases fit TRBD1. CDR3 length: 19 residues. V gave up 0 bases and J gave up 5 bases; unmatched junction bases: 16. CDR1 is LGHNA and CDR2 is YSLEER in the germline V gene. The CDR3 DNA reads TGCGCCAGCAGCCAAGATTCTCCCTTAACAGGGGTTGGCGATCAGCCCCAGCATTTT. Translation: CASSQDSPLTGVGDQPQHF.

The chain combines TRBV13 with TRBJ2-1, with D possibly matching TRBD2 (6 bases). Germline assignment: CDR1 PRHDT and CDR2 FYEKMQ (reference sequence). This CDR3 comprises 16 residues. The V and J ends lost 3 bases and 1 base respectively, with 13 bases between them. CDR3 loop: CASSFPSGLSYNEQFF. In DNA form, the CDR3 reads TGTGCCAGCAGCTTCCCAAGCGGGTTATCCTACAATGAGCAGTTCTTC.

The chain has TRBV2 and TRBJ1-3; TRBD1 matches at 7 bases. This CDR3 is built from 15 residues. J lost 4 bases, V lost 6 bases, and 9 bases had no gene match. CDR1 is SNHLY, CDR2 FYNNEI, per germline. The CDR3 loop reads CASRDTGDIGNTIYF. The CDR3 DNA reads TGTGCCAGCAGGGATACAGGGGATATAGGAAACACCATATATTTT.

This clone was seen a single time. The chain has TRBV11-2 and TRBJ2-5, with 8 bases that match TRBD1. Germline CDR1 reads SGHAT; CDR2 reads FQNNGV. This CDR3 comprises 15 residues. The trim removed 3 bases at V and 5 bases at J, leaving 8 bases unmatched. The CDR3: CASSFQGASGETQYF. In nucleotides, the CDR3 is TGTGCCAGCAGCTTTCAGGGGGCCTCCGGGGAGACCCAGTACTTC.

V is TRBV9 and J is TRBJ2-5; 10 nucleotides line up with TRBD2. CDR3 length: 16 residues. V lost 4 bases to trimming and J lost 5 bases; unmatched junction nucleotides: 11. Germline values: CDR1 SGDLS, CDR2 YYNGEE. The CDR3, as DNA: TGTGCCAGCAGCAAAAGCGGGAGGGCCATATCGGAGACCCAGTACTTC. Translating gives CASSKSGRAISETQYF.

The chain carries TRBV29-1 and TRBJ1-2, with 8 bases aligning to TRBD1. The CDR3 contains 13 residues. J gave up 8 bases and V 7 bases, and 12 bases lay outside the gene matches. CDR1 and CDR2 from the germline V gene are SQVTM and ANQGSEA. In nucleotides, the CDR3 is TGCAGCGCCACACCTCCAGGGGGCGAAGGCTACACCTTC. This sequence encodes CSATPPGGEGYTF.

The rearrangement joins TRBV18 to TRBJ2-2, with TRBD1 matching 7 bases. The CDR3 loop spans 16 amino acids. V lost 0 bases to trimming and J lost 1 base; unmatched junction nucleotides: 2. CDR1 and CDR2 from the germline V gene are KGHSH and LQKENI. Written as DNA, the CDR3 is TGTGCCAGCTCACCACCTTCAGGGGGGAACACCGGGGAGCTGTTTTTT. It translates to CASSPPSGGNTGELFF.

The chain employs TRBV5-1 and TRBJ2-5; 10 nucleotides align to TRBD1. Looked up from germline, CDR1 is SGHRS and CDR2 is YFSETQ. The CDR3 has 15 residues. V was pared by 0 bases and J by 6 bases, with 5 bases of the junction left unmatched. In nucleotides, the CDR3 is TGCGCCAGCAGCTTGGGGGACAGGGGACTCCAGACCCAGTACTTC. Residues: CASSLGDRGLQTQYF.

The rearrangement links TRBV5-1 to TRBJ1-1; no firm D call. Germline V CDR1 and CDR2: SGHRS, YFSETQ. V gave up 6 bases and J gave up 1 base, with 13 bases separating them. The length of the CDR3 is 14 residues. CDR3 protein: CASTEGRENTEAFF. The CDR3 DNA is TGCGCCAGCACCGAGGGTAGGGAGAACACTGAAGCTTTCTTT.

The chain has TRBV20-1 and TRBJ2-1; D gene unclear. This CDR3 spans 10 amino acids. V lost 3 bases to trimming and J lost 8 bases, with 5 bases between them. CDR1 and CDR2 (germline): DFQATT, SNEGSKA (reference sequence). The DNA of the CDR3 is TGCAGTGCTAGTCCCGATGAGCAGTTCTTC. Translating it yields CSASPDEQFF.

The chain links TRBV5-5 to TRBJ1-2, with D hard to call. In germline, CDR1 is SGHKS, CDR2 YYEKEE (reference sequence). Deletions cut 0 bases from V and 2 bases from J, with 8 bases between. This CDR3 has 14 amino acids. The CDR3 DNA reads TGTGCCAGCAGCTTGGCTCCGGGGAACTATGGCTACACCTTC. Protein sequence: CASSLAPGNYGYTF.

J is TRBJ1-3 and V is TRBV30; 7 nucleotides align to TRBD1. In germline, CDR1 is GTSNPN, CDR2 SVGIG (reference sequence). The J segment lost 0 bases and the V segment lost 5 bases, leaving 1 base of the junction unmatched. This CDR3 region has 13 residues. CDR3 sequence: CAWSGGSGNTIYF. The CDR3 DNA sequence: TGTGCCTGGTCAGGGGGCTCTGGAAACACCATATATTTT.

The rearrangement uses TRBV7-9 and TRBJ1-2; no clear D gene. Germline assignment: CDR1 SEHNR and CDR2 FQNEAQ (reference sequence). This CDR3 is 12 amino acids long. Trimming cost V 3 bases and J 7 bases, with 9 bases left between them. Here the CDR3 DNA reads TGTGCCAGCAGCTTGGAGGACCGTGGCTACACCTTC. This gives the protein CASSLEDRGYTF.